This entry describes one T cell receptor beta chain. Its target antigen remains unknown. Base qualities are not recorded, but no much larger clone differs from it by a single base. These data belong to a study of blood T cell repertoires in COVID-19 (dated by TCRdb to the early 2020s). General notes on the study: Samples covering the acute and convalescent phases of COVID-19 were provided by collaborators in the United States, Italy and Spain. Samples were obtained from the ongoing ImmuneRACE study (first 160 participants) and from some 1,200 subjects provided by 6 global collaborators. The dataset comprised deeply sampled blood TCRbeta repertoires from subjects exposed to, actively infected with, or recovered from COVID-19. The repertoires were made available in a free public database intended to serve as a resource for research on the immune response to SARS-CoV-2. A de-identified subject ID, COVID-19 status, age in years and sex were almost always included in the sample metadata. Where available, HLA class I and class II types were obtained from metadata supplied by the sample provider rather than from assay-based typing. The prospective study material was composed of cDNA or gDNA derived from T cells, B-cell-depleted T cells, or PBMCs. Study-wide findings and limitations: The quantity of clinical and demographic metadata differed by source and by participant and was supplied without curation.

For this chain, trimming is 5 bases at the V end and 8 bases at the J end, and the number of junction bases without a gene match is 9. According to the germline V gene, CDR1 reads SNHLY and CDR2 reads FYNNEI. The CDR3, cysteine through phenylalanine, is 16 amino acids long. Of the read, only the CDR3 DNA is kept; its 48 bases are in frame from base 1. At one collaborating source in Seattle, patients were enrolled during active infection and were followed longitudinally through the course of disease. Each collaborating institution followed its own protocols to collect whole blood in K2EDTA tubes. For TCRbeta analysis, collaborators shipped samples as frozen whole blood, isolated PBMCs, or DNA extracted from either of those sample types. The immunoSEQ Assay, a bias-controlled multiplex PCR, was used to amplify TCRbeta CDR3 regions from genomic DNA. Per the authors' processing: The number of nucleated cells in each sample was estimated by amplification of reference gene primers within the assay. To quantify the absolute abundance of each unique TCRbeta CDR3 rearrangement, sequence reads were collapsed and filtered. For each sample, productive Simpson clonality was calculated as the square root of Simpson's diversity index across productive rearrangements. The table was pulled from immuneACCESS by TCRdb, which kept in-frame rearrangements only. Such tables lose some clones; where checked, under half of the loss comes from unresolved V genes, and the rest has no known cause. The V and J calls and clone size were taken over from that table, and D and trimming were inferred from the DNA. The sample yields tens of thousands of clones; just under 90% were counted once. The ten largest clones add up to more than 6% of the sample.

Sequencing input: peripheral blood. The sequence is built from TRBV2 and TRBJ2-1, with TRBD2 identical over 13 junction bases. The sequence was collected from a woman aged 55-75 years with COVID-19, enrolled during active disease. For the CDR3, the sequence is CASSTGLAGALDEQFF. In nucleotides, the sequence is TGTGCCAGCAGTACCGGACTAGCGGGAGCTCTGGATGAGCAGTTCTTC.